Described below is a single T cell receptor (beta chain) sequence and its context. Its antigen is undetermined. These data come from a study of beta chain features in type 1 diabetes. Of the isolated RNA, all was reverse transcribed, and so the sequenced material was expressed TCRB transcripts. The repertoire was sequenced with immunoSEQ multiplex PCR; TCRdb's copy has only in-frame clones and lacks some. The sample consists of 500,000 to 700,000 clones, around a sixth of them appearing once. Study findings and constraints: A moderate, significant TCRB CDR3 shortening appeared in type 1 diabetes across four CD4+ subsets.

This CDR3 spans 14 amino acids. Germline V CDR1 and CDR2: SGHAT, FQNNGV. V was clipped by 3 bases and J by 3 bases, with 12 bases between them. The clonotype was recovered from a man younger than 30 in good health. This rearrangement joins TRBV11-2 to TRBJ2-7, with D uncertain. Sequencing was done on a sample of naive CD4+ T cells from blood. This CDR3 reads CASSLERRVYEQYF. CDR3 nucleotide sequence: TGTGCCAGCAGCTTGGAGAGAAGGGTCTACGAGCAGTACTTC.